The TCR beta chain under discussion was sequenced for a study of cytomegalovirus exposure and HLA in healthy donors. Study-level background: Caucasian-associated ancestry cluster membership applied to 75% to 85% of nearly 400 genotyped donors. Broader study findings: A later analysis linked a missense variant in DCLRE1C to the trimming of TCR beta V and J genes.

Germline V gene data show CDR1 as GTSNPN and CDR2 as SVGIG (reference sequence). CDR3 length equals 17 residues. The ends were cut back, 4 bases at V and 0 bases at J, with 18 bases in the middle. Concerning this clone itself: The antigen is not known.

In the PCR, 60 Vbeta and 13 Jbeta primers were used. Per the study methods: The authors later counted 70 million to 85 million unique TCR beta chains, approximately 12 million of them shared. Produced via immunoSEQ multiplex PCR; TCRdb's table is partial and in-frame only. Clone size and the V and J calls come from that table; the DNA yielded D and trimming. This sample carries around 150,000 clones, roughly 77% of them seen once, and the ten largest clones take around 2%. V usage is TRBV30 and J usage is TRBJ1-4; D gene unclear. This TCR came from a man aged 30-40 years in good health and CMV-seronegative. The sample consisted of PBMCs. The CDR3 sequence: CAWTAQRTASTNEKLFF. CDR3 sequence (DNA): TGTGCCTGGACCGCTCAGAGGACTGCTTCAACTAATGAAAAACTGTTTTTT. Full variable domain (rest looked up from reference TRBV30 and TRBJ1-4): SQTIHQWPATLVQPVGSPLSLECTVEGTSNPNLYWYRQAAGRGLQLLFYSVGIGQISSEVPQNLSASRPQDRQFILSSKKLLLSDSGFYLCAWTAQRTASTNEKLFFGSGTQLSVL.